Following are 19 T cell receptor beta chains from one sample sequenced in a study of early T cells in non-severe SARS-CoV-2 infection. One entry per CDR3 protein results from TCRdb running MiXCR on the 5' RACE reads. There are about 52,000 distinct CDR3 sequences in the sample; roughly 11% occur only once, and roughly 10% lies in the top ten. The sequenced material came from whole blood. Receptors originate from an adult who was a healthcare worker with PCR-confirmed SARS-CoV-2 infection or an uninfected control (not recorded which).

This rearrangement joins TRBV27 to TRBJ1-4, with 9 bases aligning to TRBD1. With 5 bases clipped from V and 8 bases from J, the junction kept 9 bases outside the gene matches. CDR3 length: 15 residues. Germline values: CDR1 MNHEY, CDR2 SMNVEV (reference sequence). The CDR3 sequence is CASSLYETGGEKLFF. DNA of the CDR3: TGTGCCAGCAGTCTCTATGAGACAGGGGGGGAAAAACTGTTTTTT.

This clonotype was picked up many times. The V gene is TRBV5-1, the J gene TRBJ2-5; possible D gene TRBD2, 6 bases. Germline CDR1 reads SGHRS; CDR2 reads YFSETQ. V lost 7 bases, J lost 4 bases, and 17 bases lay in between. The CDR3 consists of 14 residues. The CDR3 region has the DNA TGCGCCAGCGCGCGGGGTGAGGGGCGAGAGACCCAGTACTTC. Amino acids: CASARGEGRETQYF.

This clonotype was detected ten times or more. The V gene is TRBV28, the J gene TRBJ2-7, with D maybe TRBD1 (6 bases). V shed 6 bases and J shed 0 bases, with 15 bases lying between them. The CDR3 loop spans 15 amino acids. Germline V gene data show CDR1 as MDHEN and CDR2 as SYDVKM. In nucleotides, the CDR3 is TGTGCCAGCAGCCACGGGACACCCAACTCCTACGAGCAGTACTTC. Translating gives CASSHGTPNSYEQYF.

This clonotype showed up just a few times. CDR3 loop: CASSNSPRGTYEQYF. DNA for the CDR3: TGTGCCAGCAGCAATAGTCCGCGAGGGACCTACGAGCAGTACTTC. This chain links TRBV21-1 with TRBJ2-7; whether TRBD2, the table's D call, matches the DNA was not checked. TRBV21-1 is a recognized pseudogene. The CDR3 loop spans 15 amino acids.

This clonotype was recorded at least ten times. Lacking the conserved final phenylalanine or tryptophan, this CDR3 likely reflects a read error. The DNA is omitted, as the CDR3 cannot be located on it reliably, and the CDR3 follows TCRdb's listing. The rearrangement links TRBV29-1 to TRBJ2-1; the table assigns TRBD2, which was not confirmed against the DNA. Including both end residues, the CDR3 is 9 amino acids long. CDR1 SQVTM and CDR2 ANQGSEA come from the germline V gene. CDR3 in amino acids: CSVAGLAGP.

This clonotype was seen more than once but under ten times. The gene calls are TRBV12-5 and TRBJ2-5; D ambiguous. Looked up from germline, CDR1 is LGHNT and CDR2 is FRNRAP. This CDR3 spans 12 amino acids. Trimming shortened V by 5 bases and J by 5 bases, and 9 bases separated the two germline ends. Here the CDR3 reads CASGPTPETQYF. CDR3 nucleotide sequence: TGTGCTAGTGGTCCAACACCTGAGACCCAGTACTTC.

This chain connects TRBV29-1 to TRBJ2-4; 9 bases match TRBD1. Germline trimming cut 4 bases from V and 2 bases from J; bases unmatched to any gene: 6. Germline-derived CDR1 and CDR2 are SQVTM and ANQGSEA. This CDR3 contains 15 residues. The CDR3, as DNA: TGCAGCGTTGCACAGGGGGCCTTAACCAAAAACATTCAGTACTTC. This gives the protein CSVAQGALTKNIQYF.

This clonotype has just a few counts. CDR3 nucleotides: TGCGCCAGCAGCGGGGACGCTACCTCTGGAAACACCATATATTTT. Its protein product is CASSGDATSGNTIYF. The V call is TRBV5-1, the J call TRBJ1-3, with a weak D call TRBD1 (5 bases). Germline CDR1 and CDR2: SGHRS and YFSETQ. V gave up 4 bases and J gave up 0 bases, with 11 bases separating them. The CDR3 is made up of 15 amino acids.

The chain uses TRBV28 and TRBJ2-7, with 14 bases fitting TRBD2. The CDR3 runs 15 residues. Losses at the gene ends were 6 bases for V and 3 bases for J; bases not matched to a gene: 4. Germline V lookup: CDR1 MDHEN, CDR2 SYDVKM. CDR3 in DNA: TGTGCCAGCAGACAGGGACTAGCGGGAGTCTACGAGCAGTACTTC. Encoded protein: CASRQGLAGVYEQYF.

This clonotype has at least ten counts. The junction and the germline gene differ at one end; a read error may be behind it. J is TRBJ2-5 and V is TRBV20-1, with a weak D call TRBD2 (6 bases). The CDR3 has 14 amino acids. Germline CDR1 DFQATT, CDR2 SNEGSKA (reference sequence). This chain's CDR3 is CSAREMGLRETQYF. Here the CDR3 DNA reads TGCAGTGCTCGAGAGATGGGACTTCGAGAGACCCAGTACTTC.

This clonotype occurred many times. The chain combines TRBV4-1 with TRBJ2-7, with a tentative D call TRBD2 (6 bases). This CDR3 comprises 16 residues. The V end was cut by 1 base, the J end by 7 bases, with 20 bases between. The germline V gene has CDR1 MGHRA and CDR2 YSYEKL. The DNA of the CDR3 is TGCGCCAGCAGCCAAGGGCCGCGGGCGCGGGGTGGGGAGCAGTACTTC. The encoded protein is CASSQGPRARGGEQYF.

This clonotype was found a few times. The CDR3 DNA follows: TGTGCCAGCTCGACAGGGGGCGCGTACGAGCAGTACTTC. It yields the protein CASSTGGAYEQYF. The chain joins TRBV18 to TRBJ2-7; 10 nucleotides align to TRBD1. The J segment lost 4 bases and the V segment lost 6 bases, leaving 3 bases of the junction unmatched. CDR3 length equals 13 residues. CDR1 and CDR2 (germline): KGHSH, LQKENI. Based on the CDR3 plus reference TRBV18 and TRBJ2-7, the full variable domain is NAGVMQNPRHLVRRRGQEARLRCSPMKGHSHVYWYRQLPEEGLKFMVYLQKENIIDESGMPKERFSAEFPKEGPSILRIQQVVRGDSAAYFCASSTGGAYEQYFGPGTRLTVT.

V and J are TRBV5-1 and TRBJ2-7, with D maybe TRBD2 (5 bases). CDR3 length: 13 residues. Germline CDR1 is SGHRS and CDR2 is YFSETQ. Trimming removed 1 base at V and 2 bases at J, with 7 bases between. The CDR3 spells CASSLSGAYEQYF. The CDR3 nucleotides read TGCGCCAGCAGCTTGTCCGGGGCCTACGAGCAGTACTTC.

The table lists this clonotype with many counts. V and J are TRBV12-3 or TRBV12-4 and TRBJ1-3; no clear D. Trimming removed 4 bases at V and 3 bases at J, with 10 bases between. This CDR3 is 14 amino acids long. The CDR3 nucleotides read TGTGCCAGCAGTTCCAACTCTGTTGGAAACACCATATATTTT. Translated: CASSSNSVGNTIYF.

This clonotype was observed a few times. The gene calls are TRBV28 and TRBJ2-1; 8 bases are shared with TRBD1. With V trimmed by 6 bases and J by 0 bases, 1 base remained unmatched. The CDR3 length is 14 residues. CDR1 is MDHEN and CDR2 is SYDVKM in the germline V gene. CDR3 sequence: CASSGQGSYNEQFF. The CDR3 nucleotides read TGTGCCAGCAGCGGACAGGGCTCCTACAATGAGCAGTTCTTC.

The CDR3 reads CASRTGTDTQYF. The DNA for the CDR3 is TGTGCCAGCAGGACCGGGACAGATACGCAGTATTTT. The V and J genes are TRBV6-2 or TRBV6-3 and TRBJ2-3, with D hard to call. Trimming took off 6 bases at V and 3 bases at J, with 7 bases between the two ends. The germline gives CDR1 MNHEY, CDR2 SVGEGT. The CDR3 covers 12 residues.

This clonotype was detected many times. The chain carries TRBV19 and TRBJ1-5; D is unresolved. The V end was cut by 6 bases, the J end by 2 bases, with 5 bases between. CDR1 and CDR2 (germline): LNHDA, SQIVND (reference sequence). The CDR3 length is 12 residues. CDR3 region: CASRDRNQPQHF. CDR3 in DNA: TGTGCCAGTAGGGACCGCAATCAGCCCCAGCATTTT.

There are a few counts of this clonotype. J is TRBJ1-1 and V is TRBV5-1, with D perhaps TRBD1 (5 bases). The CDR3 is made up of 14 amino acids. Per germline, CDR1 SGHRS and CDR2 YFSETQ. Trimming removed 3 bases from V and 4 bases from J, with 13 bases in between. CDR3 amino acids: CASSSQQGGTEAFF. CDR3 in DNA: TGCGCCAGCAGCTCCCAGCAGGGAGGCACTGAAGCTTTCTTT.

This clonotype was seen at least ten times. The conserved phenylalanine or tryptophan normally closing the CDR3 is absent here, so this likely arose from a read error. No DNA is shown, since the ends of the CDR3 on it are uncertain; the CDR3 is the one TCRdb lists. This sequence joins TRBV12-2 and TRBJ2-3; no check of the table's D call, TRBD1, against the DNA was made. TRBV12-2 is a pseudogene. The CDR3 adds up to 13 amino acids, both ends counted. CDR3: CASRPAGLTGRRD.